A single sample is the source of the 29 T cell receptor beta chains below, sequenced in a study of T cells in Graves' hyperthyroidism and ophthalmopathy. TCR beta CDR3 regions were amplified from RNA transcripts. A first-round RT-PCR of the TCR CDR3 used the HTBI primer set. In TCRdb, the multiplex PCR reads were re-called with MiXCR into one record per CDR3 protein. Of hundreds of thousands of distinct CDR3 sequences in the sample, 14% were seen once. The material sequenced was blood. Every receptor here comes from a woman in her thirties or forties with Graves' hyperthyroidism.

This clonotype was seen only a few times. This chain connects TRBV5-1 to TRBJ2-5; 9 positions agree with TRBD1. This CDR3 spans 16 amino acids. CDR1 and CDR2 from the germline V gene are SGHRS and YFSETQ. V shed 4 bases and J 1 base; nucleotides not matched to a gene: 8. The DNA for the CDR3 is TGCGCCAGCAGCGGAATGGGACAGGGCGGCCAAGAGACCCAGTACTTC. This translates into CASSGMGQGGQETQYF.

This clonotype was observed many times. The chain has TRBV30 and TRBJ2-1; possible D gene TRBD1, 6 bases. The CDR3 contains 11 residues. Trimming took off 3 bases at V and 10 bases at J, with 10 bases between the two ends. Germline V gives CDR1 GTSNPN, CDR2 SVGIG (reference sequence). DNA for the CDR3: TGTGCCTGGAGCCGTACAGGGGAGCAGTTCTTC. Its protein is CAWSRTGEQFF.

The chain joins TRBV19 to TRBJ1-4; D is undetermined. Trimming cost V 3 bases and J 4 bases, with 12 bases left between them. Germline assignment: CDR1 LNHDA and CDR2 SQIVND (reference sequence). This CDR3 spans 15 amino acids. CDR3 protein: CASSIITDGNEKLFF. CDR3 coding DNA: TGTGCCAGTAGTATCATCACGGACGGTAATGAAAAACTGTTTTTT. The variable domain in full, with the rest retrieved from reference TRBV19 and TRBJ1-4, is DGGITQSPKYLFRKEGQNVTLSCEQNLNHDAMYWYRQDPGQGLRLIYYSQIVNDFQKGDIAEGYSVSREKKESFPLTVTSAQKNPTAFYLCASSIITDGNEKLFFGSGTQLSVL.

The table lists this clonotype with many counts. The V gene is TRBV28, the J gene TRBJ2-7, with 7 bases fitting TRBD1. Germline V CDR1 and CDR2: MDHEN, SYDVKM. This CDR3 comprises 14 residues. J gave up 3 bases and V 6 bases, and 8 bases lay outside the gene matches. This chain's CDR3 is CASSSGGQDYEQYF. In nucleotides, the CDR3 is TGTGCCAGCAGCTCCGGAGGACAGGACTACGAGCAGTACTTC.

This clonotype was observed a handful of times. The chain is built from TRBV20-1 and TRBJ1-2; 9 positions agree with TRBD1. The CDR3 has 16 amino acids. Germline CDR1 and CDR2: DFQATT and SNEGSKA (reference sequence). Trimming took 1 base from V and 8 from J; bases not matched to a gene: 14. CDR3 sequence: CSARVSTDRGGWGYTF. The CDR3, as DNA: TGCAGTGCTAGAGTCTCAACGGACAGGGGAGGGTGGGGCTACACCTTC.

This clonotype has a count of ten or more. The chain employs TRBV2 and TRBJ2-1, with D unclear. Germline assignment: CDR1 SNHLY and CDR2 FYNNEI. Trimming took 3 bases from V and 6 from J, leaving 6 bases between them. The CDR3 runs 12 residues. This CDR3 is CASSEVGNEQFF. Written as DNA, the CDR3 is TGTGCCAGCAGTGAGGTGGGCAATGAGCAGTTCTTC.

The chain has TRBV6-1 and TRBJ2-1; 7 bases are shared with TRBD2. The CDR3 is 17 amino acids. CDR1 and CDR2 (germline): MNHNS, SASEGT. V gave up 6 bases and J gave up 1 base; unmatched junction bases: 12. In DNA, the CDR3 is TGTGCCAGCAGCCGAACGACTAGCCCTACATCCTACAATGAGCAGTTCTTC. Amino acids: CASSRTTSPTSYNEQFF.

J is TRBJ1-4 and V is TRBV4-1, with D uncertain. V dropped 0 bases and J dropped 9 bases, with 17 bases sitting between them. The germline V gene encodes CDR1 MGHRA and CDR2 YSYEKL. CDR3 length equals 16 residues. CDR3 region: CASSQEGVRGFKKLFF. The CDR3 DNA reads TGCGCCAGCAGCCAAGAAGGAGTCAGAGGGTTTAAAAAACTGTTTTTT.

This clonotype was seen many times. This sequence joins TRBV30 and TRBJ1-6; possible D gene TRBD1, 6 bases. Germline CDR1 reads GTSNPN; CDR2 reads SVGIG (reference sequence). The CDR3 spans 17 residues. The V and J ends lost 2 bases and 9 bases respectively, with 23 bases between them. CDR3 protein: CAWSTTQGLYVRSPLHF. The CDR3 nucleotides read TGTGCCTGGAGTACGACCCAGGGGCTTTACGTCCGTTCACCCCTCCACTTT. The variable domain in full, completed from reference TRBV30 and TRBJ1-6, reads SQTIHQWPATLVQPVGSPLSLECTVEGTSNPNLYWYRQAAGRGLQLLFYSVGIGQISSEVPQNLSASRPQDRQFILSSKKLLLSDSGFYLCAWSTTQGLYVRSPLHFGNGTRLTVT.

This clonotype was observed a few times. The chain is built from TRBV3-1 and TRBJ2-2; the D is unclear. Per the germline V gene, CDR1 is LGHDT and CDR2 is YNNKEL (reference sequence). V was shortened by 7 bases and J by 6 bases, with 9 bases between the two germline ends. The CDR3 totals 12 residues. CDR3 residues: CASTSLAGELFF. Written as DNA, the CDR3 is TGTGCCAGCACCTCTTTAGCCGGGGAGCTGTTTTTT.

The gene calls are TRBV20-1 and TRBJ2-1; 9 nucleotides line up with TRBD2. The V segment lost 1 base and the J segment 0 bases; nucleotides outside the gene matches: 4. The germline V gene has CDR1 DFQATT and CDR2 SNEGSKA (reference sequence). The CDR3 contains 16 residues. CDR3 amino acids: CSARVDSGSSYNEQFF. As DNA, the CDR3 is TGCAGTGCTAGAGTGGATAGCGGGAGCTCCTACAATGAGCAGTTCTTC.

This clonotype was counted a few times. V and J are TRBV5-1 and TRBJ1-6, with 8 bases lining up with TRBD1. The germline V gene encodes CDR1 SGHRS and CDR2 YFSETQ. The CDR3 has 15 amino acids. V gave up 5 bases and J gave up 7 bases; unmatched junction bases: 8. The CDR3 DNA follows: TGCGCCAGCAGTCTTGGACAGGGTGAAAATTCACCCCTCCACTTT. Amino acids: CASSLGQGENSPLHF.

This clonotype was recorded many times. This chain connects TRBV12-3 or TRBV12-4 to TRBJ1-6; 8 nucleotides align to TRBD1. The V and J ends lost 7 bases and 5 bases, in that order; junction bases with no gene match: 4. There are 14 residues in the CDR3. For the CDR3, the DNA is TGTGCCAGCAATCCGACAGGGGATAATTCACCCCTCCACTTT. This sequence encodes CASNPTGDNSPLHF.

At least ten counts were recorded for this clonotype. This chain uses TRBV11-2 with TRBJ2-7, with D possibly matching TRBD2 (5 bases). The CDR3 has 11 amino acids. Germline V gene sequence: CDR1 SGHAT, CDR2 FQNNGV. V gave up 6 bases and J gave up 3 bases, with 6 bases separating them. CDR3 DNA: TGTGCCAGCAGTACTAGCTACGAGCAGTACTTC. This gives the protein CASSTSYEQYF.

This clonotype was detected many times. The V call is TRBV27, the J call TRBJ2-1, with D possibly matching TRBD2 (5 bases). Trimming shortened V by 6 bases and J by 0 bases, and 12 bases separated the two germline ends. Looked up from germline, CDR1 is MNHEY and CDR2 is SMNVEV (reference sequence). This CDR3 comprises 15 residues. The CDR3 DNA reads TGTGCCAGCAGCTTGGTAGCGAGCTCCTACAATGAGCAGTTCTTC. Translating it yields CASSLVASSYNEQFF.

This clonotype showed up many times. The chain couples TRBV2 to TRBJ2-7; no definite D call. The germline V and J ends were trimmed by 8 bases and 2 bases, with 7 bases remaining between them. CDR3 length equals 11 residues. Germline CDR1 SNHLY, CDR2 FYNNEI. CDR3 protein: CASQVAYEQYF. The CDR3 DNA is TGTGCCAGCCAAGTAGCCTACGAGCAGTACTTC.

This clonotype was found many times. This chain uses TRBV10-3 with TRBJ2-3; D assignment may be TRBD1 or TRBD2 (5 bases each). Germline lookup yields CDR1 ENHRY and CDR2 SYGVKD. Between the trimmed V and J ends, which lost 7 bases and 3 bases, there was a span of 14 bases. This CDR3 contains 14 residues. CDR3 coding DNA: TGTGCCATCAAGACACACGGGGCGACAGATACGCAGTATTTT. Protein: CAIKTHGATDTQYF.

This clonotype showed up just a few times. The chain couples TRBV27 to TRBJ2-6; D uncertain. Germline CDR1 reads MNHEY; CDR2 reads SMNVEV (reference sequence). Trimming removed 1 base from V and 0 bases from J, with 16 bases in between. The CDR3 is 19 residues long. CDR3 residues: CASSLFGTMSGSGANVLTF. The CDR3 DNA reads as TGTGCCAGCAGTTTATTTGGCACTATGTCGGGCTCTGGGGCCAACGTCCTGACTTTC.

The genes are TRBV7-2 and TRBJ2-1, with 9 bases fitting TRBD1. CDR3 size: 17 residues. The V gene end was trimmed by 6 bases and the J gene end by 2 bases; junction bases not matched to a gene: 11. The germline V gene encodes CDR1 SGHTA and CDR2 FQGNSA. CDR3 loop: CASRSLRGDRAYNEQFF. DNA of the CDR3: TGTGCCAGCAGATCCCTGAGGGGGGACAGGGCCTACAATGAGCAGTTCTTC.

This clonotype has at least ten counts. CDR3 coding DNA: TGTGCCAGCAGTGGGACTAGCGGGGTTTCGAAGACCCAGTACTTC. Translating it yields CASSGTSGVSKTQYF. This sequence joins TRBV2 and TRBJ2-5; TRBD2 aligns across 12 bases. Germline V CDR1 and CDR2: SNHLY, FYNNEI. The V and J ends lost 4 bases and 6 bases, in that order; junction bases with no gene match: 6. CDR3 length: 15 residues.

This clonotype has a count of ten or more. V usage is TRBV6-5 and J usage is TRBJ2-3; 12 bases agree with TRBD2. This CDR3 contains 18 residues. Germline values: CDR1 MNHEY, CDR2 SVGAGI. The V and J ends lost 0 bases and 6 bases, in that order; junction bases with no gene match: 10. The CDR3 nucleotides are TGTGCCAGCAGTTACTCGCTGTCTAGCGGGGGGGGAGAGGATACGCAGTATTTT. This encodes CASSYSLSSGGGEDTQYF.

The chain joins TRBV3-1 to TRBJ1-2, with a tentative D call TRBD1 (5 bases). Trimming removed 6 bases at V and 2 bases at J, with 13 bases between. From germline, CDR1 is LGHDT and CDR2 YNNKEL (reference sequence). CDR3 length equals 14 residues. The CDR3 spells CASSSRDYNYGYTF. The CDR3, as DNA: TGTGCCAGCAGTAGCCGGGACTACAACTATGGCTACACCTTC.

This clonotype has ten or more counts. The gene calls are TRBV11-2 and TRBJ2-3; tentatively, D is TRBD2 (5 bases). The CDR3 has 15 amino acids. Looked up from germline, CDR1 is SGHAT and CDR2 is FQNNGV. V was shortened by 2 bases and J by 0 bases, with 9 bases between the two germline ends. The CDR3: CASSLRGPSTDTQYF. DNA for the CDR3: TGTGCCAGCAGCTTACGGGGTCCAAGCACAGATACGCAGTATTTT.

Turning to this clonotype: At one end the junction does not follow the germline gene, possibly because of a read error. The CDR3 nucleotides are TGTGCCAGCAGGTCGGGGGTAAACACTGAAGCTCTCTTT. Translating gives CASRSGVNTEALF. This sequence joins TRBV2 and TRBJ1-1; perhaps TRBD1 as D (5 bases). This CDR3 contains 13 residues. Germline CDR1 is SNHLY and CDR2 is FYNNEI. The full variable domain, with the rest looked up from reference TRBV2 and TRBJ1-1, is EPEVTQTPSHQVTQMGQEVILRCVPISNHLYFYWYRQILGQKVEFLVSFYNNEISEKSEIFDDQFSVERPDGSNFTLKIRSTKLEDSAMYFCASRSGVNTEALFGQGTRLTVV.

This clonotype showed up many times. The chain joins TRBV7-2 to TRBJ2-3; D unresolved. Germline lookup yields CDR1 SGHTA and CDR2 FQGNSA. The V and J ends lost 1 base and 0 bases respectively, with 5 bases between them. The CDR3 loop spans 14 amino acids. CDR3 residues: CASSLGFSTDTQYF. The CDR3 bases are TGTGCCAGCAGCTTAGGTTTCAGCACAGATACGCAGTATTTT.

This clonotype was seen a few times. Germline is not matched at one junction end, which may reflect a read error. This chain links TRBV12-3 or TRBV12-4 with TRBJ2-2; D call uncertain. The CDR3 is made up of 13 amino acids. Here the CDR3 reads CASSFVATGELFF. The DNA of the CDR3 is TGTGCCAGCAGTTTCGTGGCTACCGGAGAGCTGTTTTTT.

This clonotype has at least ten counts. The chain joins TRBV3-1 to TRBJ1-1; unclear D gene. Germline CDR1 and CDR2: LGHDT and YNNKEL (reference sequence). The CDR3 contains 14 residues. The V end was cut by 2 bases, the J end by 0 bases, with 7 bases between. CDR3 nucleotide sequence: TGTGCCAGCAGCCAAACAGCTTTGAACACTGAAGCTTTCTTT. Amino acid sequence: CASSQTALNTEAFF.

The chain carries TRBV5-1 and TRBJ2-5, with TRBD1 as a possible D gene (6 bases). The CDR3 covers 17 residues. Per the germline V gene, CDR1 is SGHRS and CDR2 is YFSETQ. V lost 0 bases and J lost 7, with 22 bases in between. The CDR3 DNA follows: TGCGCCAGCAGCTTGGCCGGGACACTCCTAAGGGGCGCGACCCAGTACTTC. Translation gives CASSLAGTLLRGATQYF.

The chain couples TRBV5-1 to TRBJ2-5, with 8 positions matching TRBD2. The CDR3 loop spans 16 amino acids. With 2 bases clipped from V and 5 bases from J, the junction kept 11 bases outside the gene matches. Per the germline V gene, CDR1 is SGHRS and CDR2 is YFSETQ. CDR3 residues: CASSLSLAGGLETQYF. CDR3 nucleotide sequence: TGCGCCAGCAGCTTAAGCTTGGCGGGAGGATTGGAGACCCAGTACTTC.